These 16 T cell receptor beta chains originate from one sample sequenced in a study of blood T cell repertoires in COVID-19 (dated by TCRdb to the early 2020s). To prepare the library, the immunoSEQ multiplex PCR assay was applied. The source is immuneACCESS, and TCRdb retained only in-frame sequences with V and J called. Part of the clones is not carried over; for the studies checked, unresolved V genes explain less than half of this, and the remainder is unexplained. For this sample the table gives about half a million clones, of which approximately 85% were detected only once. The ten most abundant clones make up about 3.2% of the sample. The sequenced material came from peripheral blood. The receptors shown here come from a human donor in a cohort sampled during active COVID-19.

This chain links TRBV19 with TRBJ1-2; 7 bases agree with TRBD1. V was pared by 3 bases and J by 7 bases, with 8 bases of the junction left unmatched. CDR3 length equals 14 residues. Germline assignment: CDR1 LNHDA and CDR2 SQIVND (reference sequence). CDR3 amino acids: CASSMGRQGAGYTF. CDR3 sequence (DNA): TGTGCCAGTAGTATGGGGAGACAGGGCGCTGGCTACACCTTC.

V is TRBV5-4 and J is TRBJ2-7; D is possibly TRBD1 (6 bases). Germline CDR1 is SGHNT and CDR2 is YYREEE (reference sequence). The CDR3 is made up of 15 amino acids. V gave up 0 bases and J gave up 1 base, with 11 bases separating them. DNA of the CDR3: TGTGCCAGCAGCTTGGGCATGGACAGTTCCTACGAGCAGTACTTC. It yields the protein CASSLGMDSSYEQYF.

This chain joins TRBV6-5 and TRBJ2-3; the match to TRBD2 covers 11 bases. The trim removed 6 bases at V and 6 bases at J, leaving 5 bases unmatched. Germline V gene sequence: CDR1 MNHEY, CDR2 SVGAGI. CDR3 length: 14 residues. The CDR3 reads CASRPGLAVDTQYF. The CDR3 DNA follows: TGTGCCAGCAGACCGGGACTAGCGGTCGATACGCAGTATTTT.

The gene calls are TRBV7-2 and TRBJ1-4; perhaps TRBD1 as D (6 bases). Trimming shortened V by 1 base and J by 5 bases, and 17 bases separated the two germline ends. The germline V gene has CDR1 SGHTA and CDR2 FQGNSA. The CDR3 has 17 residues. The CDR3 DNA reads TGTGCCAGCAGCTTAGATCCCGGCAGGGGCGAGAATGAAAAACTGTTTTTT. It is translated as CASSLDPGRGENEKLFF.

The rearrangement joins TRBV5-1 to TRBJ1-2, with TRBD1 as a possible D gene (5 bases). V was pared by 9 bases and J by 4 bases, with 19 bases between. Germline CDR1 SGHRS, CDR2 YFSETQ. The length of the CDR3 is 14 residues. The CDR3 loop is CATTREGSPYGYTF. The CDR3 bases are TGCGCCACCACCAGGGAAGGATCCCCCTATGGCTACACCTTC.

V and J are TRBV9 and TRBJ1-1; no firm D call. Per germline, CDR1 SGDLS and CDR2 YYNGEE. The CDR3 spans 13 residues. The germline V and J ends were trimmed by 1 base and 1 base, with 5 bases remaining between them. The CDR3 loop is CASSVQENTEAFF. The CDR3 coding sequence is TGTGCCAGCAGCGTACAGGAGAACACTGAAGCTTTCTTT. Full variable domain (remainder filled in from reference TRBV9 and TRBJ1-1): DSGVTQTPKHLITATGQRVTLRCSPRSGDLSVYWYQQSLDQGLQFLIQYYNGEERAKGNILERFSAQQFPDLHSELNLSSLELGDSALYFCASSVQENTEAFFGQGTRLTVV.

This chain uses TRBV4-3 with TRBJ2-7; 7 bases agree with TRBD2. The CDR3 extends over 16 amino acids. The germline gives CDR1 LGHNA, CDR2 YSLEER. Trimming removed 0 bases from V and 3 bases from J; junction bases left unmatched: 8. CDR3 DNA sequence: TGCGCCAGCAGCCAAGATTCCGCTAGCGGATTCTACGAGCAGTACTTC. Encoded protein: CASSQDSASGFYEQYF.

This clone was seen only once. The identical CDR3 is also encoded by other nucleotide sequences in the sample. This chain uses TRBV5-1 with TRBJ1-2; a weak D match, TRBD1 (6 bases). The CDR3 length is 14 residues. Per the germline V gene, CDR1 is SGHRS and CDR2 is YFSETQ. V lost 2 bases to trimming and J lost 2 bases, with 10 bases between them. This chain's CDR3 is CASSLGTGNYGYTF. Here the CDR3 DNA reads TGCGCCAGCAGCTTAGGAACAGGGAACTATGGCTACACCTTC.

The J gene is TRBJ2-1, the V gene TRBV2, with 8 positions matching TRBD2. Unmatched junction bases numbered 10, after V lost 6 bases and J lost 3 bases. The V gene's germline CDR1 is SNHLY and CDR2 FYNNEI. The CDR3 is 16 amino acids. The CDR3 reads CASSAGGSGVYNEQFF. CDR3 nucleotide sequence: TGTGCCAGCAGCGCCGGGGGTAGCGGGGTCTACAATGAGCAGTTCTTC.

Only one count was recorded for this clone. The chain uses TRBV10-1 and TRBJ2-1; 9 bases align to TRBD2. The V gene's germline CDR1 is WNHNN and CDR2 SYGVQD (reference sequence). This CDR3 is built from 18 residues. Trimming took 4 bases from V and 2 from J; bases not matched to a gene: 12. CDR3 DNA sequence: TGCGCCAGCAGTGGAGGGCGGGAGGGGACCCGTCCCTACAATGAGCAGTTCTTC. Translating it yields CASSGGREGTRPYNEQFF.

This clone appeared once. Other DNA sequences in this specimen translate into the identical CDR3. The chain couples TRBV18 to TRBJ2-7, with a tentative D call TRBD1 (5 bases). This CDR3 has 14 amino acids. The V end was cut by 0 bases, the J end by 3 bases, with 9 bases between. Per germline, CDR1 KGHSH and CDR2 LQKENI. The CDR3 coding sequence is TGTGCCAGCTCACCACCGGGTGACAGCTACGAGCAGTACTTC. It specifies CASSPPGDSYEQYF.

CDR3 sequence reads: CASSLGLGARGKNTGELFF. The CDR3 nucleotides are TGTGCCAGCAGCTTAGGCCTTGGAGCACGAGGGAAAAACACCGGGGAGCTGTTTTTT. The chain recombines TRBV13 with TRBJ2-2; D may be TRBD2 (5 bases). Trimming pared 0 bases from V and 2 bases from J, leaving 19 bases between. The V gene's germline CDR1 is PRHDT and CDR2 FYEKMQ (reference sequence). The CDR3 is 19 amino acids.

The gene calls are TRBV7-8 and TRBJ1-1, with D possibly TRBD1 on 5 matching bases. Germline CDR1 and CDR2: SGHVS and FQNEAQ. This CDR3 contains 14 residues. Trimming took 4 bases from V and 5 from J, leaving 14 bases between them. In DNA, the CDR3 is TGTGCCAGCAGCTCGGGAGAGGGGTGGACTGAAGCTTTCTTT. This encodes CASSSGEGWTEAFF.

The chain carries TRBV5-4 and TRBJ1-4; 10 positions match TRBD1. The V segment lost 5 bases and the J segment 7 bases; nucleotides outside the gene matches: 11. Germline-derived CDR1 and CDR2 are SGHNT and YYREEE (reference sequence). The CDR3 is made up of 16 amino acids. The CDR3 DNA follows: TGTGCCAGCAGTGATGGACTGGGACAGGGGAGTGAAAAACTGTTTTTT. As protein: CASSDGLGQGSEKLFF.

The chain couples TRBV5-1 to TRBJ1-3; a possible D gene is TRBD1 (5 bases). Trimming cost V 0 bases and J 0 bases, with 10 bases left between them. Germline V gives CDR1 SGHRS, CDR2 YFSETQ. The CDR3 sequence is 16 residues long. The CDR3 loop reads CASSLEGPLSGNTIYF. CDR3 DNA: TGCGCCAGCAGCTTGGAGGGGCCTCTCTCTGGAAACACCATATATTTT. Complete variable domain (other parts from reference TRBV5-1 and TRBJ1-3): KAGVTQTPRYLIKTRGQQVTLSCSPISGHRSVSWYQQTPGQGLQFLFEYFSETQRNKGNFPGRFSGRQFSNSRSEMNVSTLELGDSALYLCASSLEGPLSGNTIYFGEGSWLTVV.

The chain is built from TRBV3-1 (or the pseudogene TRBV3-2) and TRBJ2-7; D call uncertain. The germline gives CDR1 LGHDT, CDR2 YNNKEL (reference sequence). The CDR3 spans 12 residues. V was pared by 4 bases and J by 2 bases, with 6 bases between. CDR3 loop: CASSRDTYEQYF. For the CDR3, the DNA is TGTGCCAGCAGCCGCGATACCTACGAGCAGTACTTC.